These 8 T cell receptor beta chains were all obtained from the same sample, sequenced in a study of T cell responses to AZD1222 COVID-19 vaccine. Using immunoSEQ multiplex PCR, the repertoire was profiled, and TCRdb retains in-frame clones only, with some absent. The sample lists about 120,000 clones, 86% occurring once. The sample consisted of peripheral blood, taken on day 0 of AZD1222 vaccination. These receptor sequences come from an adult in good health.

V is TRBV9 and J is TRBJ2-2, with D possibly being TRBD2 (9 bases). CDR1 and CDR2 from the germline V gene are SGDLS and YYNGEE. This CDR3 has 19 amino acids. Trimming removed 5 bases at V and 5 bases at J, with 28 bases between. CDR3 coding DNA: TGTGCCAGCAGTCCCCAGGGGGCGGGAGGGCGAAGGGAGACCGGGGAGCTGTTTTTT. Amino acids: CASSPQGAGGRRETGELFF.

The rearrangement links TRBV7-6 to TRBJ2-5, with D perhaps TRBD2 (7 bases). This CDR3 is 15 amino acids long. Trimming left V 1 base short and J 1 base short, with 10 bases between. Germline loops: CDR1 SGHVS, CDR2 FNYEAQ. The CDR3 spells CASSLGAGAQETQYF. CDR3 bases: TGTGCCAGCAGCTTAGGGGCGGGGGCCCAAGAGACCCAGTACTTC.

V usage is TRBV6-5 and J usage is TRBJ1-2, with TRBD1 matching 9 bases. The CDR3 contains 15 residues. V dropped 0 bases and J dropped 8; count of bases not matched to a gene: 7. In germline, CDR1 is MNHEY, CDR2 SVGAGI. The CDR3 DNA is TGTGCCAGCAGTTACTCGGGGGACAGGGATGAGGGCTACACCTTC. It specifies CASSYSGDRDEGYTF.

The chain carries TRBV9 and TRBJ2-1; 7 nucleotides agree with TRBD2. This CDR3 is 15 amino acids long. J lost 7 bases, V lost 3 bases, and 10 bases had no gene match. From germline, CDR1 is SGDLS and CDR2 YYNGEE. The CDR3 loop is CASSASPLGGNEQFF. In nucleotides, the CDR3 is TGTGCCAGCAGCGCTAGCCCCCTCGGGGGGAATGAGCAGTTCTTC.

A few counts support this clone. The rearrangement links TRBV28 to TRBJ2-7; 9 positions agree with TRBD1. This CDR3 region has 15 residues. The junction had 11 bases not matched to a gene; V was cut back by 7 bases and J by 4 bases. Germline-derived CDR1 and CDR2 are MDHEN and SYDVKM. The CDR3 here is CASTLEGQGGYEQYF. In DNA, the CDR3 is TGTGCCAGCACCCTCGAGGGACAGGGTGGGTACGAGCAGTACTTC.

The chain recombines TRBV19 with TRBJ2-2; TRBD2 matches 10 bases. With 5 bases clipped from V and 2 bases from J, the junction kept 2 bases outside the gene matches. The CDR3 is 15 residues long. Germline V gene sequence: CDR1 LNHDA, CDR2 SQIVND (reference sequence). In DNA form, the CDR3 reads TGTGCCAGTAGTCGGACTAGCGGTAACACCGGGGAGCTGTTTTTT. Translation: CASSRTSGNTGELFF.

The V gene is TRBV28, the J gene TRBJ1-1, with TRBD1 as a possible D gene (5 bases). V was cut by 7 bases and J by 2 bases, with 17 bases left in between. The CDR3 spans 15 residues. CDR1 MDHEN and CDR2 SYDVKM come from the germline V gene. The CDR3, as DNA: TGTGCCAGCACGCCTATCCGGGACCCAAACACTGAAGCTTTCTTT. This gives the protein CASTPIRDPNTEAFF.

The CDR3 DNA reads TGTGCCAGCAGTCTGACCTCCTCCTACAATGAGCAGTTCTTC. This sequence encodes CASSLTSSYNEQFF. This chain links TRBV27 with TRBJ2-1; D not certain. Looked up from germline, CDR1 is MNHEY and CDR2 is SMNVEV (reference sequence). Deletions cut 5 bases from V and 0 bases from J, with 8 bases between. The CDR3 is 14 amino acids.